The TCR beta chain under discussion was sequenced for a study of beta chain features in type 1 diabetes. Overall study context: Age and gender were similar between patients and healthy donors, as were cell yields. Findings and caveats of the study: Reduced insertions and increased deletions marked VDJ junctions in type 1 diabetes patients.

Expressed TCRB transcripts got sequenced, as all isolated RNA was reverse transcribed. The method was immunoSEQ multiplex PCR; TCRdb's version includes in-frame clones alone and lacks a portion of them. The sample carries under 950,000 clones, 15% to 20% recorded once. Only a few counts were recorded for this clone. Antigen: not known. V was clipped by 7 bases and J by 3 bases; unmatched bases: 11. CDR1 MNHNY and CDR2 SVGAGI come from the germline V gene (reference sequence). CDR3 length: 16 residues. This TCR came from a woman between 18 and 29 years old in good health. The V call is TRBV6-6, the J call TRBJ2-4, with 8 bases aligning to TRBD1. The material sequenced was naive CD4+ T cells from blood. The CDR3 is CASNTPPGTGKNIQYF. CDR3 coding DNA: TGTGCCAGCAATACCCCGCCCGGGACAGGCAAAAACATTCAGTACTTC.